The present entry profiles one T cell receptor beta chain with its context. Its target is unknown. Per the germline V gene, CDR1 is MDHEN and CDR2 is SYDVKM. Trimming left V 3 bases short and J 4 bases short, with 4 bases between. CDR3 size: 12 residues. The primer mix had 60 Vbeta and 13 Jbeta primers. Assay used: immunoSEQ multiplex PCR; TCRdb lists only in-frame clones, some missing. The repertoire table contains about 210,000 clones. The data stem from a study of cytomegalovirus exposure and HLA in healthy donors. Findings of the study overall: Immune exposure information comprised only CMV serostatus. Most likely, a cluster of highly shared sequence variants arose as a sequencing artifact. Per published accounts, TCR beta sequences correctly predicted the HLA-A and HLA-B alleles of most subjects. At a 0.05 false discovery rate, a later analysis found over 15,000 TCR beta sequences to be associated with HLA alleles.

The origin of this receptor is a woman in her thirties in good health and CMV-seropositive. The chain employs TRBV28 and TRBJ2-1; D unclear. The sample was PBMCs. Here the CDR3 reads CASSLAYNEQFF. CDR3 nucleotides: TGTGCCAGCAGTTTGGCTTACAATGAGCAGTTCTTC.